This T cell receptor (beta chain) was documented in a study of blood T cell repertoires in COVID-19. Study as a whole: Acute-phase and convalescent COVID-19 samples originated in the United States, Italy and Spain.

Methods used by the authors: Reference gene primers were amplified, and this amplification served to estimate nucleated cell counts. Profiled with immunoSEQ multiplex PCR; TCRdb holds only in-frame clones, not every one. V and J calls and clone size are as listed in that table; D and trimming were resolved from the DNA. The data show about 480,000 clones, roughly 90% seen once. With V trimmed by 1 base and J by 3 bases, 6 bases remained unmatched. CDR1 is MRHNA, CDR2 SNTAGT, per germline. The CDR3 runs to 17 residues. Everyone who took part was roughly 18 to 95 years old, and they came from about two dozen US areas.

The chain uses TRBV6-4 and TRBJ2-6, with 7 bases matching TRBD1. The sequencing sample was made of PBMCs or T cells enriched from blood (not recorded which). The TCR sequence derives from a woman aged 40 to 50 who had recovered from COVID-19. The CDR3 DNA follows: TGTGCCAGCAGTGACTGGATCAGGGGGTTTGGGGCCAACGTCCTGACTTTC. Amino acids: CASSDWIRGFGANVLTF.